The T cell receptor beta chain under discussion was sequenced for a study of cytomegalovirus exposure and HLA in healthy donors. The repertoire was sequenced with immunoSEQ multiplex PCR; TCRdb's copy has only in-frame clones and lacks some. The sample records some 150,000 clones, approximately 90% being singletons. The CDR3 length is 17 residues. Germline V gives CDR1 SNHLY, CDR2 FYNNEI. Trimming shortened V by 6 bases and J by 4 bases, and 21 bases separated the two germline ends. Material: PBMCs. This TCR was sampled from a man younger than 30 in good health and CMV-seronegative. V is TRBV2 and J is TRBJ1-4; perhaps TRBD1 as D (6 bases). CDR3 in amino acids: CASRCNATGPNNEKLFF. The CDR3, as DNA: TGTGCCAGCAGGTGTAACGCGACAGGCCCCAATAATGAAAAACTGTTTTTT.